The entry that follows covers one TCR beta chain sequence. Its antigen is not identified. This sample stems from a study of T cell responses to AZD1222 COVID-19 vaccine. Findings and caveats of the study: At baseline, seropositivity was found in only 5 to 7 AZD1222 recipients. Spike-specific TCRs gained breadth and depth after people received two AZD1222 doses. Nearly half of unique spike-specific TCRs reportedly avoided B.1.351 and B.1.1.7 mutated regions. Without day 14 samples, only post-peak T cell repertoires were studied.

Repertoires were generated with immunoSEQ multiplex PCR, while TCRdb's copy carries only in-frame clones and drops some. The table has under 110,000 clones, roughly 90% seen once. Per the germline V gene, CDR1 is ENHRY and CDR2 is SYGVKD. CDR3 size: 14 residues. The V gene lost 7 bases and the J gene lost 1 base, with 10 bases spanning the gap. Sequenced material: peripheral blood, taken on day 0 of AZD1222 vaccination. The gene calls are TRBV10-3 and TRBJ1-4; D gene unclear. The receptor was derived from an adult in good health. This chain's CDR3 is CAINTHQTNEKLFF. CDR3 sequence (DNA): TGTGCCATCAACACACATCAAACTAATGAAAAACTGTTTTTT.